This T cell receptor beta chain appears in the sequencing data of a study of T cells in localized non-small cell lung cancer. Assay used: immunoSEQ multiplex PCR; TCRdb lists only in-frame clones, some missing. The sample lists approximately 80,000 clones, 75% to 85% seen once, with 8% to 10% in the top ten. The receptor was derived from a female donor at least 60 years old with stage I lung adenocarcinoma. The sample in question was peripheral blood, obtained before any cancer treatment.

For the CDR3, the DNA is TGTGCCAGCATAAAGTATTTGGGGACAGGGGGCTACGAGCAGTACTTC. It is translated as CASIKYLGTGGYEQYF. V and J are TRBV21-1 and TRBJ2-7; the D call in the table, TRBD1, was not verified against the DNA. TRBV21-1 is assigned pseudogene status. The CDR3 is 16 residues long.